The source of this TCR beta chain is a study of early T cells in non-severe SARS-CoV-2 infection. One entry per CDR3 protein, called by TCRdb with MiXCR from the 5' RACE reads. The repertoire holds 50,000 to 60,000 distinct CDR3 sequences, around 10% seen once, with around 3.6% in the top ten. This clonotype appeared a few times. The sample in question was whole blood, obtained at baseline. The sequence derives from an adult who was a healthcare worker with PCR-confirmed SARS-CoV-2 infection or an uninfected control (not recorded which).

The CDR3 region is CASLAGEWDTQYF. The CDR3 DNA sequence: TGTGCCAGCTTAGCAGGGGAGTGGGATACGCAGTATTTT. The chain employs TRBV7-9 and TRBJ2-3; D is perhaps TRBD1 (6 bases). V shed 8 bases and J shed 6 bases, with 15 bases lying between them. Germline V gives CDR1 SEHNR, CDR2 FQNEAQ (reference sequence). This CDR3 spans 13 amino acids.